This TCR beta chain was recorded in a study of CD8+ T cells in alopecia areata. Study-level information: After 6 to 18 months of tofacitinib, follow-up continued 6 months off drug. Findings of the study overall: Sequencing of scalp samples also captures resident alphabeta T cells of normal skin. Clonality in the scalp and expanded CD8+ clones ranked among the top 100 were significantly decreased by tofacitinib. Scalp lesions, especially in alopecia totalis/universalis, had higher clonality than normal scalp.

Sequencing used cDNA as its template, made by extracting RNA and reverse transcribing it. TCRdb's table, derived via immunoSEQ multiplex PCR, lists solely in-frame clones and lacks some. The sample has 200,000 to 250,000 clones, more than 30% seen once. Details on this clone: The antigen remains undetermined.

This CDR3 has 16 amino acids. Germline V CDR1 and CDR2: KGHSH, LQKENI. Trimming stripped 5 bases from V and 1 base from J, with 17 bases between. Treatment indicated: oral pan-JAK inhibitor, 5-10 mg twice daily. The chain recombines TRBV18 with TRBJ1-1; weak D call: TRBD1 (5 bases). The sequence was obtained from a human donor with alopecia areata. The sequencing here drew on CD4+ T cells sorted from blood, taken at week 34, from a patient treated with tofacitinib. CDR3 nucleotides: TGTGCCAGCTCAGCCGGGGGGGGACTGACGAACACTGAAGCTTTCTTT. Translating gives CASSAGGGLTNTEAFF.